This T cell receptor (beta chain) appears in the sequencing data of a study of blood T cell repertoires in COVID-19. CDR3 length equals 15 residues. Deletions cut 0 bases from V and 4 bases from J, with 13 bases between. CDR1 is SGHNT and CDR2 is YYREEE in the germline V gene (reference sequence). Authors' processing steps: Estimation of nucleated cell counts was performed using reference gene primer amplification. Data came from immunoSEQ multiplex PCR; TCRdb stores just in-frame clones and leaves some out. For V, J and clone size, that table is used; D and trimming come from the DNA. This sample has fewer than 150,000 clones, with 80% to 90% found just once.

Sequenced material: peripheral blood. The rearrangement joins TRBV5-4 to TRBJ1-2, with D perhaps matching TRBD1 (5 bases). This receptor was identified in a woman aged 70 to 79 with acute or convalescent COVID-19. CDR3 in DNA: TGTGCCAGCAGCTTGGGATCAGGGTCGAGCTATGGCTACACCTTC. Its translation: CASSLGSGSSYGYTF. The full variable domain, rest sourced from reference TRBV5-4 and TRBJ1-2, is ETGVTQSPTHLIKTRGQQVTLRCSSQSGHNTVSWYQQALGQGPQFIFQYYREEENGRGNFPPRFSGLQFPNYSSELNVNALELDDSALYLCASSLGSGSSYGYTFGSGTRLTVV.